The 25 T cell receptor beta chains below all came from one sample that was sequenced in a study of cytomegalovirus exposure and HLA in healthy donors. Primers for the PCR totalled 60 Vbeta and 13 Jbeta. The method was immunoSEQ multiplex PCR; TCRdb's version includes in-frame clones alone and lacks a portion of them. Of about 150,000 clones listed, roughly 70% are singletons. The sequencing sample was made of PBMCs. Receptors were obtained from a young man in good health and CMV-seropositive.

The chain couples TRBV29-1 to TRBJ1-4; possible D gene TRBD1, 6 bases. This CDR3 has 13 amino acids. Trimming left V 6 bases short and J 4 bases short, with 12 bases between. Per the germline V gene, CDR1 is SQVTM and CDR2 is ANQGSEA. This CDR3 is CSVQQGSNEKLFF. CDR3 DNA sequence: TGCAGCGTCCAACAGGGTAGTAATGAAAAACTGTTTTTT.

The chain is built from TRBV4-3 and TRBJ2-7; 8 bases map to TRBD1. Germline V gives CDR1 LGHNA, CDR2 YSLEER. The CDR3 is made up of 15 amino acids. V trimming: 3 bases; J trimming: 4 bases; junction bases outside the gene matches: 8. CDR3 bases: TGCGCCAGCAGCCAGGACGGGACAGGTTTTTACGAGCAGTACTTC. It specifies CASSQDGTGFYEQYF.

The V call is TRBV28, the J call TRBJ2-2; 9 bases match TRBD1. The CDR3 consists of 15 residues. Germline loops: CDR1 MDHEN, CDR2 SYDVKM. Trimming at V came to 6 bases and at J to 5 bases, leaving 7 bases not matched to a gene. CDR3 in DNA: TGTGCCAGCAGGCACAGGGGGCAACTGACCGGGGAGCTGTTTTTT. This gives the protein CASRHRGQLTGELFF.

This clone was observed a handful of times. The rearrangement joins TRBV2 to TRBJ1-6; TRBD1 aligns across 7 bases. The CDR3 sequence is 14 residues long. CDR1 is SNHLY, CDR2 FYNNEI, per germline. V lost 6 bases to trimming and J lost 6 bases; unmatched junction nucleotides: 5. CDR3: CASSRDRTNSPLHF. The DNA for the CDR3 is TGTGCCAGCAGCCGGGACAGAACTAATTCACCCCTCCACTTT. The whole variable domain, remainder taken from reference TRBV2 and TRBJ1-6, is EPEVTQTPSHQVTQMGQEVILRCVPISNHLYFYWYRQILGQKVEFLVSFYNNEISEKSEIFDDQFSVERPDGSNFTLKIRSTKLEDSAMYFCASSRDRTNSPLHFGNGTRLTVT.

This clone appeared once. The chain couples TRBV23-1 to TRBJ2-7, with a possible D match to TRBD1 (5 bases). TRBV23-1 is marked as an open reading frame, function uncertain. V was cut by 3 bases and J by 4 bases, with 22 bases left in between. The CDR3 runs to 17 residues. The DNA for the CDR3 is TGCGCCAGCAGTCATGTTCTATCCGACAGCGTTGCTTACGAGCAGTACTTC. This gives the protein CASSHVLSDSVAYEQYF.

The chain joins TRBV9 to TRBJ1-2, with 10 bases that match TRBD1. Unmatched junction bases numbered 11, after V lost 3 bases and J lost 0 bases. Germline V gene data show CDR1 as SGDLS and CDR2 as YYNGEE. There are 18 residues in the CDR3. DNA for the CDR3: TGTGCCAGCAGCGCCAGATATGACAGGGGGCTAGCTAACTATGGCTACACCTTC. This encodes CASSARYDRGLANYGYTF.

Concerning this clone: A junction boundary mismatches the germline segment, possibly from a read error. The V and J genes are TRBV5-4 and TRBJ1-2; D is possibly TRBD1 (6 bases). This CDR3 contains 14 residues. Germline V gene lookup returns CDR1 SGHNT and CDR2 YYREEE (reference sequence). The CDR3 sequence is CASRLGGGSYGYTF. CDR3 nucleotides: TGTGCCAGCAGATTGGGAGGGGGTAGCTATGGCTACACCTTC. The whole variable domain, remainder taken from reference TRBV5-4 and TRBJ1-2, is ETGVTQSPTHLIKTRGQQVTLRCSSQSGHNTVSWYQQALGQGPQFIFQYYREEENGRGNFPPRFSGLQFPNYSSELNVNALELDDSALYLCASRLGGGSYGYTFGSGTRLTVV.

CDR3 bases: TGTGCCAGCAGCCCTCATCAGGGGGCGGGTGAGCAGTACTTC. The encoded protein is CASSPHQGAGEQYF. V gene TRBV7-8 combines with J gene TRBJ2-7, with 8 nucleotides matching TRBD1. V dropped 5 bases and J dropped 7; count of bases not matched to a gene: 10. CDR1 SGHVS and CDR2 FQNEAQ come from the germline V gene. The CDR3 runs 14 residues.

This chain joins TRBV5-6 and TRBJ2-3, with a tentative D call TRBD2 (6 bases). V was shortened by 3 bases and J by 0 bases, with 17 bases between the two germline ends. Germline-derived CDR1 and CDR2 are SGHDT and YYEEEE. The length of the CDR3 is 17 residues. CDR3 sequence reads: CASSSISSAPSTDTQYF. CDR3 sequence (DNA): TGTGCCAGCAGCTCTATCTCTAGCGCACCCAGCACAGATACGCAGTATTTT.

This clone was observed a handful of times. J is TRBJ1-2 and V is TRBV14; no reliable D call. The CDR3 is made up of 14 amino acids. V lost 4 bases to trimming and J lost 7 bases, with 16 bases between them. The germline V gene encodes CDR1 SGHDN and CDR2 FVKESK. This chain's CDR3 is CASSPGLGAIGYTF. The CDR3 nucleotides read TGTGCCAGCAGCCCAGGACTGGGAGCGATTGGCTACACCTTC.

This clone was recorded only once. V is TRBV10-2 and J is TRBJ1-1; D gene unclear. Per the germline V gene, CDR1 is WSHSY and CDR2 is SAAADI. V lost 7 bases to trimming and J lost 3 bases, with 6 bases between them. This CDR3 contains 11 residues. The CDR3, as DNA: TGCGCCAGCACCCAATACACTGAAGCTTTCTTT. Protein: CASTQYTEAFF.

The CDR3 DNA follows: TGTGCCAGCAGTGACTATAGGACTAGCGGGGAACAAGAGACCCAGTACTTC. Protein: CASSDYRTSGEQETQYF. The chain employs TRBV6-1 and TRBJ2-5; 12 bases are a match to TRBD2. The CDR3 extends over 17 amino acids. J was trimmed by 2 bases and V by 3 bases; bases with no gene match: 7. Germline CDR1 reads MNHNS; CDR2 reads SASEGT.

The V call is TRBV28, the J call TRBJ1-1; D not certain. The V end lost 3 bases, the J end lost 0 bases, and 14 bases lay between the germline ends. The germline V gene encodes CDR1 MDHEN and CDR2 SYDVKM. The CDR3 is 16 residues long. CDR3 amino acids: CASSFQVPSMNTEAFF. CDR3 bases: TGTGCCAGCAGTTTCCAGGTCCCTTCCATGAACACTGAAGCTTTCTTT. The entire variable domain, with the rest obtained from reference TRBV28 and TRBJ1-1, is as follows: DVKVTQSSRYLVKRTGEKVFLECVQDMDHENMFWYRQDPGLGLRLIYFSYDVKMKEKGDIPEGYSVSREKKERFSLILESASTNQTSMYLCASSFQVPSMNTEAFFGQGTRLTVV.

J is TRBJ1-4 and V is TRBV2; 8 bases are a match to TRBD1. Trimming cost V 7 bases and J 14 bases; bases outside gene matches: 15. The CDR3 covers 14 residues. Germline V gene sequence: CDR1 SNHLY, CDR2 FYNNEI. The DNA of the CDR3 is TGTGCCAGCAAGCTGACAGGGGCAGGGTGGAGGCTGTTTTTT. This encodes CASKLTGAGWRLFF.

This chain connects TRBV19 to TRBJ1-1, with 8 bases matching TRBD1. J lost 7 bases, V lost 3 bases, and 10 bases had no gene match. Per germline, CDR1 LNHDA and CDR2 SQIVND (reference sequence). This CDR3 region has 15 residues. The CDR3: CASSIGPQGEVEAFF. The DNA of the CDR3 is TGTGCCAGTAGTATCGGACCACAGGGGGAGGTTGAAGCTTTCTTT.

CDR3 in DNA: TGCGCCAGCAGCCAAGGTATTCAGATGATTAACTATGGCTACACCTTC. Translation: CASSQGIQMINYGYTF. The rearrangement uses TRBV4-3 and TRBJ1-2; D not resolved. Looked up from germline, CDR1 is LGHNA and CDR2 is YSLEER. CDR3 length equals 16 residues. V lost 1 base, J lost 1 base, and 13 bases lay in between.

J is TRBJ1-1 and V is TRBV14; tentative D call: TRBD1 (5 bases). CDR3 size: 14 residues. Germline-derived CDR1 and CDR2 are SGHDN and FVKESK. V was cut by 1 base and J by 8 bases, with 14 bases left in between. Here the CDR3 reads CASSQVIGQGEAFF. The CDR3, as DNA: TGTGCCAGCAGCCAAGTAATAGGCCAGGGAGAAGCTTTCTTT.

The V gene is TRBV29-1, the J gene TRBJ1-5; D is unresolved. This CDR3 contains 16 residues. Trimming took 0 bases from V and 4 from J, leaving 16 bases between them. CDR1 is SQVTM and CDR2 is ANQGSEA in the germline V gene. In DNA form, the CDR3 reads TGCAGCGTTGAAGACCCGGACGGGATTGGGAATCAGCCCCAGCATTTT. Amino acid sequence: CSVEDPDGIGNQPQHF.

This clone is a singleton in its sample. This chain links TRBV5-1 with TRBJ2-3; 11 bases map to TRBD1. V dropped 4 bases and J dropped 4; count of bases not matched to a gene: 8. CDR3 length: 16 residues. Germline V CDR1 and CDR2: SGHRS, YFSETQ. DNA of the CDR3: TGCGCCAGCAGCCCCCCGGGGACAGGGGGGCCAGATACGCAGTATTTT. Its protein is CASSPPGTGGPDTQYF.

This clone has only a few counts. The chain links TRBV21-1 to TRBJ2-7; the table's D gene call, TRBD2, was not cross checked with the DNA. TRBV21-1 is a documented pseudogene. This CDR3 has 19 residues. In DNA, the CDR3 is TGTGCCAGCAGCCCTCGGACTAGCGGGGGCCACTCAGGCTCCTACGAGCAGTACTTC. This codes for CASSPRTSGGHSGSYEQYF.

This clone showed up just once. The chain couples TRBV7-9 to TRBJ1-6; D might be TRBD1 (6 bases). The CDR3 totals 16 residues. Trimming cost V 7 bases and J 3 bases, with 16 bases left between them. Germline CDR1 SEHNR, CDR2 FQNEAQ (reference sequence). CDR3 protein: CASTPLDRDYNSPLHF. As DNA, the CDR3 is TGTGCCAGCACCCCACTGGACAGAGACTATAATTCACCCCTCCACTTT.

The chain combines TRBV6-6 with TRBJ1-2; 7 nucleotides line up with TRBD1. Germline V gene lookup returns CDR1 MNHNY and CDR2 SVGAGI (reference sequence). V shed 4 bases and J 3 bases; nucleotides not matched to a gene: 8. This CDR3 contains 15 residues. CDR3 sequence: CASSSPITGDYGYTF. For the CDR3, the DNA is TGTGCCAGCAGTTCTCCTATTACAGGGGACTATGGCTACACCTTC.

The V gene is TRBV10-1, the J gene TRBJ1-5; possible D gene TRBD1, 6 bases. The length of the CDR3 is 16 residues. CDR1 and CDR2 from the germline V gene are WNHNN and SYGVQD (reference sequence). V was shortened by 0 bases and J by 1 base, with 10 bases between the two germline ends. CDR3 region: CASSESRGPSNQPQHF. The CDR3 coding sequence is TGCGCCAGCAGTGAGTCCAGGGGACCGAGCAATCAGCCCCAGCATTTT.

The rearrangement uses TRBV29-1 and TRBJ2-1, with TRBD2 matching over 8 bases. The CDR3 spans 15 residues. CDR1 and CDR2 from the germline V gene are SQVTM and ANQGSEA. Trimming at V came to 3 bases and at J to 4 bases, leaving 8 bases not matched to a gene. CDR3 amino acids: CSVDRRSSGYNEQFF. As DNA, the CDR3 is TGCAGCGTTGATAGAAGGTCTAGCGGGTACAATGAGCAGTTCTTC.

The J gene is TRBJ1-4, the V gene TRBV28, with 8 bases that match TRBD1. Trimming at V came to 7 bases and at J to 3 bases, leaving 7 bases not matched to a gene. Germline-derived CDR1 and CDR2 are MDHEN and SYDVKM. This CDR3 spans 15 amino acids. The DNA of the CDR3 is TGTGCCAGCACCGAAACAGGGGGTTCTAATGAAAAACTGTTTTTT. It codes for CASTETGGSNEKLFF.